This TCR beta chain came from a study of vaccination effects on CD4 cells after COVID-19. Produced via immunoSEQ multiplex PCR; TCRdb's table is partial and in-frame only. The sample carries around 20,000 clones, roughly 80% recorded once. Ahead of sequencing, the ViraFEST assay grew antigen-specific CD4+ T cells using viral peptide pools. Once cultured for roughly ten days, the cells underwent separation to obtain CD4+ T cells. The person had PCR-confirmed SARS-CoV-2 infection between March and December 2020. About this clone: Antigen specificity is unknown.

General study points: In the late period after vaccination, infection- and vaccine-induced clones contracted markedly.

CDR3 length equals 16 residues. Per the germline V gene, CDR1 is SGHNT and CDR2 is YYREEE (reference sequence). Trimming shortened V by 2 bases and J by 6 bases, and 21 bases separated the two germline ends. The source was CD4+ T cells from PBMCs cultured with a peptide pool, collected before COVID-19 vaccination. The receptor was derived from a human donor who had a prior SARS-CoV-2 infection. V gene TRBV5-4 combines with J gene TRBJ2-7, with TRBD1 as a possible D gene (6 bases). The CDR3 region has the DNA TGTGCCAGCAGCTTTCTTAGCTCAGGGGCCCCTTCCGAGCAGTACTTC. Amino acids: CASSFLSSGAPSEQYF.